This passage covers 6 T cell receptor beta chains from one sample sequenced in a study of identifying expanded T cells in peripheral blood. Sequencing used immunoSEQ multiplex PCR; TCRdb keeps in-frame clones, though not all of them. The sample comprises tens of thousands of clones, roughly 87% of which are singletons, and approximately 6% rests with the top ten. Material for sequencing was blood. The origin of the receptors is a person aged 18-70 years in good health.

This clone has a handful of counts. The chain combines TRBV30 with TRBJ1-3, with 7 bases identical to TRBD1. Per the germline V gene, CDR1 is GTSNPN and CDR2 is SVGIG (reference sequence). V was pared by 1 base and J by 5 bases, with 2 bases of the junction left unmatched. The CDR3 loop spans 13 amino acids. In DNA form, the CDR3 reads TGTGCCTGGAGTGGGGACAGCAGAAACACCATATATTTT. Translating it yields CAWSGDSRNTIYF.

This chain uses TRBV19 with TRBJ1-6; 9 nucleotides align to TRBD1. The CDR3 covers 14 residues. Germline CDR1 is LNHDA and CDR2 is SQIVND (reference sequence). J gave up 7 bases and V 3 bases, and 1 base lay outside the gene matches. The CDR3 bases are TGTGCCAGTAGTATTGGACAGGGGAATTCACCCCTCCACTTT. This translates into CASSIGQGNSPLHF.

The chain couples TRBV2 to TRBJ1-2; D uncertain. V lost 1 base and J 4 bases, leaving 10 bases between the germline ends. Germline assignment: CDR1 SNHLY and CDR2 FYNNEI. The CDR3 runs 14 residues. The CDR3 sequence: CASSEEAETYGYTF. The CDR3 DNA sequence: TGTGCCAGCAGTGAAGAGGCTGAGACCTATGGCTACACCTTC.

In its sample, this clone was seen once. V usage is TRBV27 and J usage is TRBJ2-1; TRBD2 might be the D (6 bases). The CDR3 consists of 13 residues. V lost 3 bases and J lost 8, with 11 bases in between. Germline V gene sequence: CDR1 MNHEY, CDR2 SMNVEV (reference sequence). Here the CDR3 DNA reads TGTGCCAGCAGTTTGCGGGAAGGGGATGAGCAGTTCTTC. Translation gives CASSLREGDEQFF.

This clone was found a few times. The chain employs TRBV11-2 and TRBJ2-1, with a tentative D call TRBD2 (6 bases). The CDR3 is 18 amino acids. V lost 1 base and J 0 bases, leaving 16 bases between the germline ends. The germline CDR1 and CDR2 sequences are SGHAT and FQNNGV. CDR3 sequence reads: CASSLGALAVSSYNEQFF. The CDR3 DNA follows: TGTGCCAGCAGCTTAGGGGCCTTAGCGGTATCCTCCTACAATGAGCAGTTCTTC.

The chain is built from TRBV7-6 and TRBJ2-5, with TRBD2 identical over 10 bases. The J segment lost 1 base and the V segment lost 2 bases, leaving 16 bases of the junction unmatched. This CDR3 has 20 residues. Per germline, CDR1 SGHVS and CDR2 FNYEAQ. The CDR3, as DNA: TGTGCCAGCAGCTTACCTCGTGTAGCGGGGGGTACAACTACCCAAGAGACCCAGTACTTC. It yields the protein CASSLPRVAGGTTTQETQYF.